These 32 T cell receptor beta chains originate from one sample sequenced in a study of cytomegalovirus exposure and HLA in healthy donors. Assay used: immunoSEQ multiplex PCR; TCRdb lists only in-frame clones, some missing. The data hold tens of thousands of clones, with roughly 92% observed a single time. The sample comprised PBMCs. These TCRs come from a young man in good health and CMV-seronegative.

This clone was detected only a few times. The rearrangement joins TRBV6-4 to TRBJ2-1; 9 bases align to TRBD1. The CDR3 loop spans 15 amino acids. The J segment lost 2 bases and the V segment lost 2 bases, leaving 1 base of the junction unmatched. Germline V CDR1 and CDR2: MRHNA, SNTAGT. DNA for the CDR3: TGTGCCAGCAGTGACGGGACAGGGACCTACAATGAGCAGTTCTTC. Its translation: CASSDGTGTYNEQFF.

V usage is TRBV5-4 and J usage is TRBJ1-5; D perhaps matches TRBD1 (5 bases). The germline V gene encodes CDR1 SGHNT and CDR2 YYREEE (reference sequence). There are 15 residues in the CDR3. With 4 bases removed from V and 0 bases from J, the gap between germline ends came to 11 bases. The CDR3 protein is CASSRRGYSNQPQHF. The CDR3 coding sequence is TGTGCCAGCAGCCGAAGGGGATATAGCAATCAGCCCCAGCATTTT.

The rearrangement uses TRBV29-1 and TRBJ1-1; D call uncertain. V gave up 3 bases and J gave up 4 bases, with 24 bases separating them. CDR3 length: 17 amino acids. The germline V gene has CDR1 SQVTM and CDR2 ANQGSEA. CDR3: CSVDPVGRGVSGTEAFF. The CDR3 region has the DNA TGCAGCGTTGACCCGGTGGGCCGCGGGGTATCCGGCACTGAAGCTTTCTTT. Together with reference TRBV29-1 and TRBJ1-1, the CDR3 gives the full variable domain: SAVISQKPSRDICQRGTSLTIQCQVDSQVTMMFWYRQQPGQSLTLIATANQGSEATYESGFVIDKFPISRPNLTFSTLTVSNMSPEDSSIYLCSVDPVGRGVSGTEAFFGQGTRLTVV.

The chain uses TRBV28 and TRBJ2-3; 9 positions agree with TRBD2. Per germline, CDR1 MDHEN and CDR2 SYDVKM. The CDR3 sequence is 14 residues long. The V gene end was trimmed by 8 bases and the J gene end by 3 bases; junction bases not matched to a gene: 6. The CDR3: CASQNSGRTDTQYF. In nucleotides, the CDR3 is TGTGCCAGCCAGAATAGCGGGAGAACAGATACGCAGTATTTT.

This clone was seen once. The CDR3 region has the DNA TGTGCCAGCCGGGGGAATTGGGGCACTGAAGCTTTCTTT. It specifies CASRGNWGTEAFF. The chain is built from TRBV6-5 and TRBJ1-1, with D possibly TRBD1 on 5 matching bases. V lost 8 bases and J 4 bases, leaving 14 bases between the germline ends. The CDR3 runs to 13 residues. The V gene's germline CDR1 is MNHEY and CDR2 SVGAGI.

The rearrangement links TRBV5-1 to TRBJ2-5; TRBD2 is a possible D gene (5 bases). Trimming stripped 0 bases from V and 2 bases from J, with 8 bases between. This CDR3 is 14 amino acids long. Germline CDR1 SGHRS, CDR2 YFSETQ. The CDR3 spells CASSLVGSQETQYF. The CDR3 DNA sequence: TGCGCCAGCAGCTTGGTAGGGAGTCAAGAGACCCAGTACTTC.

V usage is TRBV7-8 and J usage is TRBJ2-1; weak D call: TRBD1 (6 bases). Germline CDR1 and CDR2: SGHVS and FQNEAQ. The V gene lost 3 bases and the J gene lost 7 bases, with 10 bases spanning the gap. The length of the CDR3 is 13 residues. DNA of the CDR3: TGTGCCAGCAGCTTTGTGCAGGGGAATGAGCAGTTCTTC. The encoded protein is CASSFVQGNEQFF.

This clone appeared once. This chain uses TRBV2 with TRBJ2-2, with TRBD2 matching 10 bases. The CDR3 extends over 16 amino acids. V lost 9 bases and J lost 5; bases outside the gene matches: 12. Germline V CDR1 and CDR2: SNHLY, FYNNEI. This CDR3 reads CASKRLAGVGTGELFF. CDR3 sequence (DNA): TGTGCCAGTAAACGGCTAGCGGGAGTTGGTACCGGGGAGCTGTTTTTT. The complete variable domain, with remaining parts taken from reference TRBV2 and TRBJ2-2, reads EPEVTQTPSHQVTQMGQEVILRCVPISNHLYFYWYRQILGQKVEFLVSFYNNEISEKSEIFDDQFSVERPDGSNFTLKIRSTKLEDSAMYFCASKRLAGVGTGELFFGEGSRLTVL.

The chain links TRBV7-3 to TRBJ2-1, with TRBD1 matching 8 bases. V gave up 5 bases and J gave up 8 bases; unmatched junction bases: 11. Germline V gives CDR1 SGHTA, CDR2 FQGTGA. The CDR3 length is 15 residues. CDR3 bases: TGTGCCAGCAGCGGCCGACAGGGGTATTTGTATGAGCAGTTCTTC. This translates into CASSGRQGYLYEQFF.

The count of this clone is one. CDR3 residues: CASRLAGGPGGEQYF. Here the CDR3 DNA reads TGTGCCAGCAGGCTAGCGGGAGGGCCTGGGGGCGAGCAGTACTTC. The chain is built from TRBV6-5 and TRBJ2-7; TRBD2 agrees at 12 bases. The J segment lost 6 bases and the V segment lost 6 bases, leaving 9 bases of the junction unmatched. Germline V lookup: CDR1 MNHEY, CDR2 SVGAGI. The CDR3 runs 15 residues.

This sequence joins TRBV2 and TRBJ1-5; possible D gene TRBD1, 6 bases. Germline CDR1 is SNHLY and CDR2 is FYNNEI. CDR3 length equals 15 residues. Trimming removed 6 bases from V and 7 bases from J, with 19 bases in between. The CDR3 nucleotides read TGTGCCAGCAGCCCGACCGTCAGGGGCAGACAGCCCCAGCATTTT. Its translation is CASSPTVRGRQPQHF.

The chain employs TRBV6-5 and TRBJ2-7; 14 bases are shared with TRBD2. Germline CDR1 reads MNHEY; CDR2 reads SVGAGI. This CDR3 has 16 amino acids. J was trimmed by 3 bases and V by 4 bases; bases with no gene match: 5. CDR3 loop: CASSSGTSGSLYEQYF. CDR3 DNA: TGTGCCAGCAGTTCTGGGACTAGCGGGAGTCTCTACGAGCAGTACTTC.

The J gene is TRBJ2-7, the V gene TRBV28; D is unclear. Per germline, CDR1 MDHEN and CDR2 SYDVKM. V gave up 6 bases and J gave up 7 bases, with 16 bases separating them. The CDR3 totals 13 residues. CDR3 sequence reads: CASSPEPSREQYF. CDR3 nucleotides: TGTGCCAGCAGCCCTGAACCGAGCCGGGAGCAGTACTTC.

The chain carries TRBV29-1 and TRBJ2-5; 7 nucleotides line up with TRBD2. V lost 4 bases, J lost 5 bases, and 7 bases stayed unmatched. This CDR3 has 13 amino acids. Per the germline V gene, CDR1 is SQVTM and CDR2 is ANQGSEA. The CDR3 is CSVVKVGGETQYF. For the CDR3, the DNA is TGCAGCGTTGTGAAGGTGGGAGGGGAGACCCAGTACTTC.

The CDR3 sequence: CASSLEAGGFNTEAFF. In DNA, the CDR3 is TGTGCCAGCAGCTTAGAGGCAGGGGGCTTTAACACTGAAGCTTTCTTT. The V call is TRBV7-2, the J call TRBJ1-1; 8 bases fit TRBD1. The CDR3 has 16 residues. CDR1 is SGHTA and CDR2 is FQGNSA in the germline V gene. J was trimmed by 2 bases and V by 1 base; bases with no gene match: 6. The full variable domain, with the rest looked up from reference TRBV7-2 and TRBJ1-1, is GAGVSQSPSNKVTEKGKDVELRCDPISGHTALYWYRQSLGQGLEFLIYFQGNSAPDKSGLPSDRFSAERTGGSVSTLTIQRTQQEDSAVYLCASSLEAGGFNTEAFFGQGTRLTVV.

V is TRBV5-1 and J is TRBJ2-7; 11 positions match TRBD2. This CDR3 has 15 amino acids. V lost 6 bases and J lost 0; bases outside the gene matches: 5. Germline V gene data show CDR1 as SGHRS and CDR2 as YFSETQ. The CDR3: CASNPGLAGSYEQYF. In DNA, the CDR3 is TGCGCCAGCAACCCCGGACTAGCGGGCTCCTACGAGCAGTACTTC. Full variable domain (outside the CDR3, taken from reference TRBV5-1 and TRBJ2-7): KAGVTQTPRYLIKTRGQQVTLSCSPISGHRSVSWYQQTPGQGLQFLFEYFSETQRNKGNFPGRFSGRQFSNSRSEMNVSTLELGDSALYLCASNPGLAGSYEQYFGPGTRLTVT.

This chain uses TRBV12-2 with TRBJ2-2; whether TRBD2, the table's D call, matches the DNA was not checked. TRBV12-2 is listed as a pseudogene. The CDR3 is 16 amino acids. The CDR3 sequence is CASRLGTSGVTGELFF. The CDR3 bases are TGTGCAAGTCGCTTAGGGACCAGCGGGGTTACCGGGGAGCTGTTTTTT.

The chain couples TRBV9 to TRBJ1-5, with 12 bases identical to TRBD1. Germline CDR1 and CDR2: SGDLS and YYNGEE. This CDR3 comprises 16 residues. Trimming removed 4 bases from V and 2 bases from J; junction bases left unmatched: 4. The CDR3 sequence is CASSTGTGGGNQPQHF. The CDR3 DNA reads as TGTGCCAGCAGCACAGGGACAGGGGGCGGCAATCAGCCCCAGCATTTT.

This chain uses TRBV6-5 with TRBJ2-7, with 10 bases aligning to TRBD1. This CDR3 has 14 residues. The V gene end was trimmed by 2 bases and the J gene end by 4 bases; junction bases not matched to a gene: 2. Germline V lookup: CDR1 MNHEY, CDR2 SVGAGI. DNA of the CDR3: TGTGCCAGCAGTTACGACAGGGGGCGTTACGAGCAGTACTTC. Amino acids: CASSYDRGRYEQYF.

The V and J genes are TRBV5-4 and TRBJ2-1; D possibly corresponds to TRBD2 (6 bases). V lost 4 bases to trimming and J lost 7 bases, with 18 bases between them. The CDR3 covers 15 residues. The germline gives CDR1 SGHNT, CDR2 YYREEE (reference sequence). DNA for the CDR3: TGTGCCAGCAGCACCGGACTGGAGGGTAGGAATGAGCAGTTCTTC. Its protein product is CASSTGLEGRNEQFF.

The V call is TRBV5-1, the J call TRBJ2-1; possibly TRBD1 for D (6 bases). The CDR3 is 11 residues long. With 4 bases removed from V and 10 bases from J, the gap between germline ends came to 9 bases. The germline CDR1 and CDR2 sequences are SGHRS and YFSETQ. The CDR3 loop reads CASSPGVEQFF. CDR3 nucleotides: TGCGCCAGCAGCCCAGGGGTCGAGCAGTTCTTC.

The V gene is TRBV5-1, the J gene TRBJ2-3; a weak D match, TRBD2 (6 bases). V lost 2 bases, J lost 6 bases, and 19 bases lay in between. Germline V lookup: CDR1 SGHRS, CDR2 YFSETQ. CDR3 length: 16 residues. CDR3 loop: CASSFPGTGVGDTQYF. CDR3 nucleotides: TGCGCCAGCAGCTTCCCGGGCACGGGAGTGGGGGATACGCAGTATTTT. Combining the CDR3 with reference TRBV5-1 and TRBJ2-3 gives the whole variable domain KAGVTQTPRYLIKTRGQQVTLSCSPISGHRSVSWYQQTPGQGLQFLFEYFSETQRNKGNFPGRFSGRQFSNSRSEMNVSTLELGDSALYLCASSFPGTGVGDTQYFGPGTRLTVL.

The rearrangement uses TRBV4-2 and TRBJ1-4, with D hard to call. The CDR3 totals 14 residues. V lost 1 base, J lost 3 bases, and 6 bases lay in between. Per the germline V gene, CDR1 is LGHNA and CDR2 is YNFKEQ. This CDR3 reads CASSQVTANEKLFF. DNA for the CDR3: TGTGCCAGCAGCCAAGTAACAGCTAATGAAAAACTGTTTTTT.

The chain links TRBV9 to TRBJ2-1; D possibly corresponds to TRBD2 (5 bases). CDR3 length: 15 amino acids. V shed 0 bases and J shed 3 bases, with 10 bases lying between them. CDR1 and CDR2 from the germline V gene are SGDLS and YYNGEE. CDR3 sequence (DNA): TGTGCCAGCAGCGTAGCAGAGGGTAACTACAATGAGCAGTTCTTC. This translates into CASSVAEGNYNEQFF. Drawing the rest from reference TRBV9 and TRBJ2-1, the complete variable domain is DSGVTQTPKHLITATGQRVTLRCSPRSGDLSVYWYQQSLDQGLQFLIQYYNGEERAKGNILERFSAQQFPDLHSELNLSSLELGDSALYFCASSVAEGNYNEQFFGPGTRLTVL.

This rearrangement joins TRBV4-2 to TRBJ2-3; 8 positions agree with TRBD1. Germline CDR1 is LGHNA and CDR2 is YNFKEQ. V lost 0 bases, J lost 3 bases, and 8 bases stayed unmatched. This CDR3 is 17 amino acids long. The CDR3 DNA reads as TGTGCCAGCAGCCAAGATAGGACAGGGTCTGAAACAGATACGCAGTATTTT. It encodes CASSQDRTGSETDTQYF.

Only one count was recorded for this clone. The chain employs TRBV9 and TRBJ2-2; possible D gene TRBD1, 5 bases. The CDR3 contains 15 residues. V shed 3 bases and J shed 1 base, with 10 bases lying between them. Germline V gene lookup returns CDR1 SGDLS and CDR2 YYNGEE. The CDR3 loop is CASSAFTGNTGELFF. The DNA of the CDR3 is TGTGCCAGCAGCGCCTTCACAGGGAACACCGGGGAGCTGTTTTTT.

The J gene is TRBJ1-5, the V gene TRBV7-2, with 8 bases lining up with TRBD1. V gave up 1 base and J gave up 2 bases; unmatched junction bases: 1. Germline V gene sequence: CDR1 SGHTA, CDR2 FQGNSA. The CDR3 is 15 residues long. Written as DNA, the CDR3 is TGTGCCAGCAGCTTAGGACAGGGGCGCAATCAGCCCCAGCATTTT. This translates into CASSLGQGRNQPQHF.

This clone was counted a single time. V and J are TRBV2 and TRBJ1-3; no definite D call. Per the germline V gene, CDR1 is SNHLY and CDR2 is FYNNEI. The V end was cut by 3 bases, the J end by 0 bases, with 9 bases between. There are 15 residues in the CDR3. CDR3: CASSDVLFSGNTIYF. CDR3 nucleotides: TGTGCCAGCAGTGATGTCCTCTTCTCTGGAAACACCATATATTTT. The full variable domain, in which reference TRBV2 and TRBJ1-3 provide the parts outside the CDR3, is EPEVTQTPSHQVTQMGQEVILRCVPISNHLYFYWYRQILGQKVEFLVSFYNNEISEKSEIFDDQFSVERPDGSNFTLKIRSTKLEDSAMYFCASSDVLFSGNTIYFGEGSWLTVV.

The chain has TRBV15 and TRBJ2-3; D uncertain. This CDR3 comprises 15 residues. The V gene's germline CDR1 is LNHNV and CDR2 YYDKDF (reference sequence). V lost 5 bases, J lost 4 bases, and 16 bases lay in between. The CDR3 nucleotides are TGTGCCACCAGCCCCCTCCTCGGCGGCGCAGATACGCAGTATTTT. Translation gives CATSPLLGGADTQYF.

V and J are TRBV2 and TRBJ2-1, with TRBD2 matching 8 bases. Germline V CDR1 and CDR2: SNHLY, FYNNEI. V dropped 3 bases and J dropped 10; count of bases not matched to a gene: 11. The length of the CDR3 is 15 residues. CDR3 region: CASSEAGLDGEEQFF. CDR3 DNA: TGTGCCAGCAGTGAGGCGGGACTAGATGGGGAGGAGCAGTTCTTC.

The J gene is TRBJ1-1, the V gene TRBV4-2; no reliable D call. From germline, CDR1 is LGHNA and CDR2 YNFKEQ. The CDR3 loop spans 17 amino acids. V lost 0 bases and J lost 3, with 17 bases in between. CDR3 region: CASSQDRDNNRDTEAFF. CDR3 in DNA: TGTGCCAGCAGCCAAGACCGGGATAACAATCGGGACACTGAAGCTTTCTTT.

The J gene is TRBJ2-5, the V gene TRBV30; no clear D gene. Trimming cost V 3 bases and J 4 bases, with 6 bases left between them. CDR1 is GTSNPN and CDR2 is SVGIG in the germline V gene (reference sequence). The CDR3 runs to 11 residues. The CDR3 sequence: CAWSPGETQYF. CDR3 coding DNA: TGTGCCTGGAGCCCCGGAGAGACCCAGTACTTC.